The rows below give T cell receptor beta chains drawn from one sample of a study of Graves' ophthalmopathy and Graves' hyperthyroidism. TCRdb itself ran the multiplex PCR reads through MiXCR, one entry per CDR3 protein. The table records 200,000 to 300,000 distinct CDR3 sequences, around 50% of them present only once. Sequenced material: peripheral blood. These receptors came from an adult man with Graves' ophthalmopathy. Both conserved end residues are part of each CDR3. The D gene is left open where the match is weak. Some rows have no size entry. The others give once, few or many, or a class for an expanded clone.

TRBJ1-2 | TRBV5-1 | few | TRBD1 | TGCGCCAGCAGCTTTGGGACAGGCTATGGCTACACCTTC | CASSFGTGYGYTF
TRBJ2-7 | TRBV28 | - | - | TGTGCCAGCAGTTTAGGGCTAGCTTACGAGCAGTACTTC | CASSLGLAYEQYF
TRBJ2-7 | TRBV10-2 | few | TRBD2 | TGTGCCAGCAGTTACAAACTAGCGGGAGGGCACGAGCAGTACTTC | CASSYKLAGGHEQYF
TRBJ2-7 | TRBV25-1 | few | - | TGTGCCAGTTCCGACAACGAGCAGTACTTC | CASSDNEQYF
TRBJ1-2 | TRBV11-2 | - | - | TGTGCCAGCAGCCCCCTGGGGGCCCCGTACTATGGCTACACCTTC | CASSPLGAPYYGYTF
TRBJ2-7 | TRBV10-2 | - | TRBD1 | TGCGTCAGCAGTGAGATCGACAGGGTAAACGAGCAGTACTTC | CVSSEIDRVNEQYF
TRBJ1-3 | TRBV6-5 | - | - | TGTGCCAGCAGACAGGGTCACGGAAACACCATATATTTT | CASRQGHGNTIYF
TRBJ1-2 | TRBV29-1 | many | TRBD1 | TGCAGCGTCACAGGGGTCGATGGCTACACCTTC | CSVTGVDGYTF
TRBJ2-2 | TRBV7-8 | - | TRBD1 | TGTGCCAGCAGCTTACCTAGCAGACAGGGCACCGGGGAGCTGTTTTTT | CASSLPSRQGTGELFF
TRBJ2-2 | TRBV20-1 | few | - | TGCAGTGCTCGCGGGGAGCTGTTTTTT | CSARGELFF
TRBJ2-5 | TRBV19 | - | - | TGTGCCAGTAGTCGCAGGGTTACTGGGGAGACCCAGTACTTC | CASSRRVTGETQYF
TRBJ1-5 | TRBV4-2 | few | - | TGTGCCAGCAGCCAAGAAGTCTGGGCGCCCAATCAGCCCCAGCATTTT | CASSQEVWAPNQPQHF
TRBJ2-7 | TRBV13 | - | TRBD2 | TGTGCCAGCAGCACCACTAGCGGGAGTTCCCACGAGCAGTACTTC | CASSTTSGSSHEQYF
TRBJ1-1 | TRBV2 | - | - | TGTGCCAGCACAAACAACAAGGGCACTGAAGCTTTCTTT | CASTNNKGTEAFF
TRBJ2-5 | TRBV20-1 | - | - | TGCAGTGCTAGAGAGCCCCCAGGGGAGACCCAGTACTTC | CSAREPPGETQYF
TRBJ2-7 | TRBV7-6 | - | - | TGTGCCAGCAGCTCCGCGGGGGCGGCCTACGAGCAGTACTTC | CASSSAGAAYEQYF
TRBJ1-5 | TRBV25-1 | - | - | TGTGCCAGCAGTGTGGGACGTGATCAGCCCCAGCATTTT | CASSVGRDQPQHF
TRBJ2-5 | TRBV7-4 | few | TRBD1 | TGTGCCAGCACAAGGGACAGTCCCGGAGGGACCCAGTACTTC | CASTRDSPGGTQYF
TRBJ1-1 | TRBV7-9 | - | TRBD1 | TGTGCCATCAGTGGGGAGGACAGGGCGGACACTGAAGCTTTCTTT | CAISGEDRADTEAFF
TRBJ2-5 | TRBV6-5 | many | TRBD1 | TGTGCCAGCAGTTACTCGAACACAGGGGCCAGGGCCCAGTACTTC | CASSYSNTGARAQYF
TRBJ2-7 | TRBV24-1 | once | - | TGTGCCACCAGTGACGCTGACTACGAGCAGTACTTC | CATSDADYEQYF
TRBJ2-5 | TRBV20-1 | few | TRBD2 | TGCAGTGCTTTGAGAAGCGGGAGTGAGACCCAGTACTTC | CSALRSGSETQYF
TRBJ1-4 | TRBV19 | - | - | TGTGCCGGTAGTATCCAACAGGGATTACATGAAAAACTGTTTTTT | CAGSIQQGLHEKLFF
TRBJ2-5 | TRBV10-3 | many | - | TGTGCCATCATGGCGGAAAGTCTTGAGACCCAGTACTTC | CAIMAESLETQYF
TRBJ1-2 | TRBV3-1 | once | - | TGTGCCAGCAGCCAATCAGGGAGCGAATATGGCTACACCTTC | CASSQSGSEYGYTF
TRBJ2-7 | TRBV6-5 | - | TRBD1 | TGTGCCAGCAGCCGGGACAGGGTAAACGAGCAGTACTTC | CASSRDRVNEQYF
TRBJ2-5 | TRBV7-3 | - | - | TGTGCCAGCAGCTTATTGGCCAGTTCAGAGACCCAGTACTTC | CASSLLASSETQYF
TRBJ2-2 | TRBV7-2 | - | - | TGTGCCAGCAGCTTCTCCCTTGGAGAGACCGGGGAGCTGTTTTTT | CASSFSLGETGELFF
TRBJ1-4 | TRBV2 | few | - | TGTGCCAGCAACAGGGAGGTTAATGAAAAACTGTTTTTT | CASNREVNEKLFF
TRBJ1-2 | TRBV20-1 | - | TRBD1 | TGCAGTGCTAGCGTTGGACAGGGACATGGCTACACCTTC | CSASVGQGHGYTF
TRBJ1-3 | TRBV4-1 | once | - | TGCGCCAGCAGCCAATCTGGACAACTCGACTCTGGAAACACCATATATTTT | CASSQSGQLDSGNTIYF
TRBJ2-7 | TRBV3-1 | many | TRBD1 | TGTGCCAGCAGCCTCCGGGACAGTCCCGTCGAGCAGTACTTC | CASSLRDSPVEQYF
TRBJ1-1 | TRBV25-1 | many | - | TGTGCCAGCAGACTCACAGGGACGGCTTTCTTT | CASRLTGTAFF
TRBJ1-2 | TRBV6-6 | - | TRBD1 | TGTGCCAGCAGACCGACAGGGGGGAGGTATGGCTACACCTTC | CASRPTGGRYGYTF
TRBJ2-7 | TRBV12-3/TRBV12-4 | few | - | TGTGCCAGCAGTTCTGGCTACGGGCAGTACTTC | CASSSGYGQYF
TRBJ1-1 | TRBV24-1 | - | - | TGTGCCACCAGGGGTGGGGCGCGAGACACTGAAGCCTTCTTT | CATRGGARDTEAFF
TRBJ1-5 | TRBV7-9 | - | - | TGTGCCAGCAGCTTAGATTTTAATCAGCCCCAGCATTTT | CASSLDFNQPQHF
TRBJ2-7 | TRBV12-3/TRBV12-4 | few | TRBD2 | TGTGCCAGCAGCAGACCCGGGACTAGCGGGAGTAGAGAGCAGTACTTC | CASSRPGTSGSREQYF
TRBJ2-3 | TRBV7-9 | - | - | TGTGCCAGCAGCGACCCGATTATCACAGATACGCAGTATTTT | CASSDPIITDTQYF
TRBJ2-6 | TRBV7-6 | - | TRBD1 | TGTGCCAGCAGCAAATGGGGGACAGTTGACTCTGGGGCCAACGTCCTGACTTTC | CASSKWGTVDSGANVLTF
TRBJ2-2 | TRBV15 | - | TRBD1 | TGTGCCACCAGCACCAGGGGGTTGGACACCGGGGAGCTGTTTTTT | CATSTRGLDTGELFF
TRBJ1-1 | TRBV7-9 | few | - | TGTGCCAGCAGCCTCCTTAAAGGGGCGGGGACTGAGGCTTTCTTT | CASSLLKGAGTEAFF
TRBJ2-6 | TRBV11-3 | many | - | TGTGCCAGCAGCAGGAACTCTGGGGCCAACGTCCTGACTTTC | CASSRNSGANVLTF
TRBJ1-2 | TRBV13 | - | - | TGTGCCAGCAGCGTAGGATCGGGGGGCTCTCCCTATGGCTACACCTTC | CASSVGSGGSPYGYTF
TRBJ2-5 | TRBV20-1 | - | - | TGCAGTGCTGACGACAACCACCAAGAGACCCAGTACTTC | CSADDNHQETQYF
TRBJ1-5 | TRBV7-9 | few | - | TGTGCCAGCAGCTTAGGGGGGCCCGGCCCACAGCCCCAGCATTTT | CASSLGGPGPQPQHF
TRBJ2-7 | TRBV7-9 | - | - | TGTGCCAGCAGCTTAACTACGAACCTCTACGAGGGGTACTTC | CASSLTTNLYEGYF